This TCR beta chain was identified in a study of response to subunit inactivated influenza vaccine. This clonotype occurred a few times. Each CDR3 protein gets one entry after TCRdb re-called the RT-PCR reads with MiXCR. The sample shows 590,000 or so distinct CDR3 sequences, 11% to 15% of them seen only once. This specimen consisted of PBMCs from blood, obtained 14 days before vaccination. This clonotype originated in a man aged 50-60 years who received an inactivated influenza vaccine.

CDR3 nucleotides: TGTGCCAGCAGCTTAGCGCGTCAGGGGCTGTACGAGCAGTACTTC. Its translation: CASSLARQGLYEQYF. This chain uses TRBV7-2 with TRBJ2-7; D may be TRBD1 (6 bases). Trimming pared 0 bases from V and 4 bases from J, leaving 13 bases between. Germline CDR1 and CDR2: SGHTA and FQGNSA. This CDR3 has 15 amino acids.